This T cell receptor (beta chain) was identified in a study of identical twins. A remark on this clonotype: Its antigen is still unknown.

TCRdb recomputed calls from the 5' RACE reads with MiXCR, one row per CDR3 protein. The sample gives some 250,000 distinct CDR3 sequences, 5% to 7% of which show up once; about 14% is in the top ten. V gave up 6 bases and J gave up 3 bases; unmatched junction bases: 5. Germline values: CDR1 DFQATT, CDR2 SNEGSKA (reference sequence). The CDR3 consists of 14 residues. General study findings and limits: Weaker excess sharing between twins was seen in beta out-of-frame sequences.

These data were also filed under a second study, of T cells expressing NK-cell markers. That source notes: Nothing established the HCMV specificity of expanded NKG2C+ T cell clones.

The chain links TRBV20-1 to TRBJ1-4; TRBD1 matches at 9 bases. Sample: CD8+ T cells sorted from blood. The sequence was collected from a woman aged 18-29 years in good health. The CDR3: CSATGTGSNEKLFF. The DNA for the CDR3 is TGCAGTGCCACCGGGACAGGGTCTAATGAAAAACTGTTTTTT.